This TCR beta chain was obtained from a study of blood T cell repertoires in COVID-19. The overall study: There were acute and convalescent COVID-19 samples, and they came from the United States, Italy and Spain. PBMCs, B-cell-depleted T cells, or T cells provided the cDNA or gDNA that made up the material.

Source study methods: Reference gene primer amplification gave nucleated cell count estimates. Repertoires were generated with immunoSEQ multiplex PCR, while TCRdb's copy carries only in-frame clones and drops some. V and J calls and clone size are those listed in that table; D and trimming were worked out from the DNA. The sample shows a few hundred thousand clones, around 86% of them seen only once. Germline V gene lookup returns CDR1 LGHNT and CDR2 FRNRAP. Deletions cut 0 bases from V and 5 bases from J, with 6 bases between. This CDR3 spans 13 amino acids. This chain links TRBV12-5 with TRBJ2-3; no definite D call. The sequence was collected from a man between 25 and 39 years old who had recovered from COVID-19. The sequenced sample was peripheral blood. CDR3 sequence reads: CASGLVRGDTQYF. CDR3 coding DNA: TGTGCTAGTGGTTTGGTACGCGGAGATACGCAGTATTTT. The full variable domain, rest sourced from reference TRBV12-5 and TRBJ2-3, is DARVTQTPRHKVTEMGQEVTMRCQPILGHNTVFWYRQTMMQGLELLAYFRNRAPLDDSGMPKDRFSAEMPDATLATLKIQPSEPRDSAVYFCASGLVRGDTQYFGPGTRLTVL.